The clone carrying this T cell receptor beta chain appeared a few times. Its antigen is unidentified. MiXCR was run by TCRdb on the RT-PCR reads, yielding one entry per CDR3 protein. The data contain about 620,000 distinct CDR3 sequences, 12% of them singletons. The data are from a study of response to subunit inactivated influenza vaccine. Whole-study results and caveats: Authors proposed each seasonal influenza vaccination draws in few new T cells.

This CDR3 region has 15 residues. CDR1 is SGHRS, CDR2 YFSETQ, per germline. V dropped 4 bases and J dropped 3; count of bases not matched to a gene: 4. The source of this sequence is a man over 45 who received an inactivated influenza vaccine. The sequenced sample was PBMCs from blood, obtained on the day of vaccination. The chain has TRBV5-1 and TRBJ2-2, with 9 bases fitting TRBD1. In DNA, the CDR3 is TGCGCCAGCAGCGGCAGGACAGGGGACACCGGGGAGCTGTTTTTT. Translation gives CASSGRTGDTGELFF.